This record looks at one TCR beta chain sequence and its context. Its matching antigen is unknown. These data belong to a study of blood T cells in healthy people across ages. Germline assignment: CDR1 MNHEY and CDR2 SVGAGI. There are 18 residues in the CDR3. With a J-beta primer mix and a sample-barcoded 5' primer, a second PCR ran roughly 6 to 11 cycles. Every sample gave at least 3 million paired-end reads containing CDR3. TCRdb re-derived calls from the 5' RACE reads in MiXCR, one entry per CDR3 protein. The repertoire holds 550,000 to 750,000 distinct CDR3 sequences, with around 20% as singletons. A minimum of 5.5 micrograms of total RNA was extracted per sample. Study-level findings and limits: Older age went with lower TCR beta diversity per million T cells, in a roughly linear way.

This sequence was found in a man aged 70 or older in good health. The sequencing input was blood. The rearrangement uses TRBV6-5 and TRBJ2-5, with 11 positions matching TRBD2. The J call may be faulty, since TRBJ2-1 better matches the DNA end. CDR3 nucleotides: TGTGCCAGCAGTTACTCGATGACCGGGGTAGCGGGGGGGCATGAGCAGTTCTTC. Translation gives CASSYSMTGVAGGHEQFF.